Shown below are 17 T cell receptor beta chains from a single sample sequenced in a study of blood T cell repertoires in COVID-19. Repertoires were generated with immunoSEQ multiplex PCR, while TCRdb's copy carries only in-frame clones and drops some. The sample yields 50,000 to 70,000 clones, about 80% seen once. Input material: peripheral blood. All receptors come from a man aged 50 to 60 with active or convalescent COVID-19.

The V gene is TRBV7-8, the J gene TRBJ2-5, with 9 bases that match TRBD2. The CDR3 is 21 amino acids. With 0 bases clipped from V and 3 bases from J, the junction kept 20 bases outside the gene matches. CDR1 and CDR2 (germline): SGHVS, FQNEAQ. The CDR3 spells CASSLAGFGVVLSSGKETQYF. DNA for the CDR3: TGTGCCAGCAGCTTAGCTGGTTTTGGTGTGGTCTTATCTAGCGGGAAAGAGACCCAGTACTTC.

This clone was picked up one time. The V call is TRBV19, the J call TRBJ1-1; 9 bases align to TRBD1. V trimming: 3 bases; J trimming: 2 bases; junction bases outside the gene matches: 7. Germline-derived CDR1 and CDR2 are LNHDA and SQIVND (reference sequence). This CDR3 spans 16 amino acids. CDR3 sequence (DNA): TGTGCCAGTAGTATGAGTGGGACAGGGATCAACACTGAAGCTTTCTTT. Protein product: CASSMSGTGINTEAFF.

V is TRBV3-1 (or the pseudogene TRBV3-2) and J is TRBJ2-1; 8 bases fit TRBD2. The junction had 12 bases not matched to a gene; V was cut back by 4 bases and J by 10 bases. This CDR3 region has 15 residues. CDR1 and CDR2 from the germline V gene are LGHDT and YNNKEL (reference sequence). CDR3 bases: TGTGCCAGCAGCCCCAGCCCCAGCGGGGGCAGGGAGCAGTTCTTC. This translates into CASSPSPSGGREQFF.

The chain combines TRBV5-8 with TRBJ2-1, with 11 bases that match TRBD1. CDR1 and CDR2 from the germline V gene are SGHTS and YDEGEE. The length of the CDR3 is 17 residues. The V and J ends lost 4 bases and 3 bases, in that order; junction bases with no gene match: 9. In DNA, the CDR3 is TGTGCCAGCAGCCGGTGGCGGACAGGGGGCGACTACAATGAGCAGTTCTTC. It encodes CASSRWRTGGDYNEQFF.

CDR3 sequence reads: CASSTVTYGYTF. CDR3 in DNA: TGTGCCAGCAGCACTGTCACCTATGGCTACACCTTC. The V gene is TRBV9, the J gene TRBJ1-2; D is undetermined. The CDR3 consists of 12 residues. V lost 4 bases to trimming and J lost 4 bases, with 8 bases between them. Germline lookup yields CDR1 SGDLS and CDR2 YYNGEE. Full variable domain (outside the CDR3, taken from reference TRBV9 and TRBJ1-2): DSGVTQTPKHLITATGQRVTLRCSPRSGDLSVYWYQQSLDQGLQFLIQYYNGEERAKGNILERFSAQQFPDLHSELNLSSLELGDSALYFCASSTVTYGYTFGSGTRLTVV.

The chain joins TRBV19 to TRBJ1-5, with D uncertain. The CDR3 length is 14 residues. Trimming left V 7 bases short and J 0 bases short, with 10 bases between. Germline V gene sequence: CDR1 LNHDA, CDR2 SQIVND (reference sequence). The CDR3 coding sequence is TGTGCCAGTATGAACGGGTATAGCAATCAGCCCCAGCATTTT. This translates into CASMNGYSNQPQHF.

The rearrangement uses TRBV27 and TRBJ2-5, with TRBD2 matching over 8 bases. Germline V gene lookup returns CDR1 MNHEY and CDR2 SMNVEV (reference sequence). CDR3 size: 18 residues. Trimming took 2 bases from V and 7 from J; bases not matched to a gene: 18. The CDR3 loop is CASSLSPSGSGAFRTQYF. DNA of the CDR3: TGTGCCAGCAGTTTAAGCCCTTCGGGTAGCGGGGCATTCCGGACCCAGTACTTC.

The rearrangement links TRBV4-2 to TRBJ1-2; 7 bases agree with TRBD1. The germline V gene encodes CDR1 LGHNA and CDR2 YNFKEQ. Trimming cost V 0 bases and J 3 bases; bases outside gene matches: 1. The CDR3 covers 14 residues. The CDR3 nucleotides are TGTGCCAGCAGCCAAGACAGGGGGGACTATGGCTACACCTTC. Translating gives CASSQDRGDYGYTF.

This chain connects TRBV7-3 to TRBJ2-1; the match to TRBD1 covers 7 bases. The CDR3 has 13 residues. V was clipped by 4 bases and J by 5 bases; unmatched bases: 2. Looked up from germline, CDR1 is SGHTA and CDR2 is FQGTGA. For the CDR3, the DNA is TGTGCCAGCAGCTCGGGACAGCACAATGAGCAGTTCTTC. Its translation: CASSSGQHNEQFF.

V gene TRBV4-1 combines with J gene TRBJ1-5; 7 bases are shared with TRBD1. V gave up 1 base and J gave up 11 bases; unmatched junction bases: 14. Germline CDR1 reads MGHRA; CDR2 reads YSYEKL. CDR3 size: 16 residues. The CDR3 region is CASSQVKGQALTAQHF. CDR3 DNA sequence: TGCGCCAGCAGCCAAGTGAAAGGACAGGCCCTTACGGCCCAGCATTTT.

The V call is TRBV6-5, the J call TRBJ2-1; a possible D gene is TRBD1 (6 bases). The CDR3 runs to 13 residues. CDR1 is MNHEY and CDR2 is SVGAGI in the germline V gene. The V end lost 0 bases, the J end lost 9 bases, and 9 bases lay between the germline ends. In nucleotides, the CDR3 is TGTGCCAGCAGTTACTCGCAGGGGAGTGAGCAGTTCTTC. Its translation is CASSYSQGSEQFF.

This sequence joins TRBV6-5 and TRBJ2-7, with a possible D match to TRBD2 (5 bases). CDR3 length: 16 amino acids. V gave up 0 bases and J gave up 2 bases, with 14 bases separating them. The V gene's germline CDR1 is MNHEY and CDR2 SVGAGI. The CDR3 reads CASSYSLAELPYEQYF. CDR3 coding DNA: TGTGCCAGCAGTTACTCTCTAGCTGAACTCCCCTACGAGCAGTACTTC.

The gene calls are TRBV6-5 and TRBJ2-1, with D perhaps TRBD1 (6 bases). CDR3 length: 15 amino acids. CDR1 and CDR2 (germline): MNHEY, SVGAGI. Trimming stripped 6 bases from V and 5 bases from J, with 17 bases between. CDR3: CASRSAPGDNNEQFF. CDR3 nucleotides: TGTGCCAGCAGATCTGCCCCAGGGGATAACAATGAGCAGTTCTTC.

CDR3 region: CASSATAGEQPQHF. CDR3 nucleotide sequence: TGTGCCAGCAGTGCCACAGCGGGTGAACAGCCCCAGCATTTT. The V call is TRBV7-2, the J call TRBJ1-5; D remains ambiguous. The V end was cut by 6 bases, the J end by 7 bases, with 16 bases between. This CDR3 comprises 14 residues. The germline gives CDR1 SGHTA, CDR2 FQGNSA.

The chain employs TRBV24-1 and TRBJ2-3; no firm D call. Trimming pared 3 bases from V and 2 bases from J, leaving 11 bases between. Germline loops: CDR1 KGHDR, CDR2 SFDVKD. This CDR3 spans 15 amino acids. This chain's CDR3 is CATSDTRRNTDTQYF. DNA for the CDR3: TGTGCCACCAGTGATACCCGGCGGAACACAGATACGCAGTATTTT.

The chain couples TRBV15 to TRBJ1-1, with 7 nucleotides matching TRBD1. Germline CDR1 reads LNHNV; CDR2 reads YYDKDF (reference sequence). V shed 4 bases and J 4 bases; nucleotides not matched to a gene: 3. This CDR3 comprises 13 residues. The CDR3 coding sequence is TGTGCCACCAGCAAGAACAGGGGCACTGAAGCTTTCTTT. Its translation: CATSKNRGTEAFF.

The V call is TRBV6-5, the J call TRBJ1-5; the D gene is possibly TRBD1 (5 bases). This CDR3 contains 12 residues. The ends were cut back, 7 bases at V and 8 bases at J, with 12 bases in the middle. CDR1 and CDR2 from the germline V gene are MNHEY and SVGAGI. CDR3 amino acids: CASKQGVEPQHF. The CDR3 coding sequence is TGTGCCAGCAAGCAGGGTGTTGAGCCCCAGCATTTT.